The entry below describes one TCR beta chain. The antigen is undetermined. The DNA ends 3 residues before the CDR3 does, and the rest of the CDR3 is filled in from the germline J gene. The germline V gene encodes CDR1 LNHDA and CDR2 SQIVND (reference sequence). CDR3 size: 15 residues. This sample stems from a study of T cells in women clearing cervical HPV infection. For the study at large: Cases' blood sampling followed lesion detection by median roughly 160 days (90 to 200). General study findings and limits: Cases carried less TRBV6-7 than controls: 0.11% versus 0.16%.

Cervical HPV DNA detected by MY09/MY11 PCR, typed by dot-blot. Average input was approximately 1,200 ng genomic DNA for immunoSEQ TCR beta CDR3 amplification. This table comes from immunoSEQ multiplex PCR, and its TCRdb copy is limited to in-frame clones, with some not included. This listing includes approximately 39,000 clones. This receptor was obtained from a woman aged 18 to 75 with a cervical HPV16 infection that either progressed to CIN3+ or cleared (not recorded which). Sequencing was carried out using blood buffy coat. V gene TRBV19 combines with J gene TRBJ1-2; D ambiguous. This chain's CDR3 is CASSRTLVADNDYTF. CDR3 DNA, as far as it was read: TGTGCCAGTAGTCGTACACTGGTGGCAGACAATGAC.